The rows below give T cell receptor beta chains drawn from one sample of a study of blood T cell repertoires in COVID-19. Measured with immunoSEQ multiplex PCR; TCRdb has only the in-frame clones, and not every one. There are approximately 44,000 clones in the sample; 88% occur only once, and about 1.2% lies in the top ten. Specimen: peripheral blood. These receptors all come from a woman in her 40s with acute or convalescent COVID-19. Both conserved end residues are part of each CDR3. A D gene is named only where the DNA matches it firmly. Clone size is not always given. Where it is, it says once, few, many or a class for expanded clones.

>TRBD1|NA|TRBJ2-5|TRBV3-1/TRBV3-2
CASSQDRGQETQYF
TGTGCCAGCAGCCAGGACAGGGGGCAGGAGACCCAGTACTTC
>NA|NA|TRBJ1-4|TRBV9
CASSPRTATNEKLFF
TGTGCCAGCAGCCCTAGGACAGCAACTAATGAAAAACTGTTTTTT
>NA|NA|TRBJ2-2|TRBV18
CASSQQDGELFF
TGTGCCAGCTCACAACAAGACGGGGAGCTGTTTTTT
>TRBD2|NA|TRBJ2-5|TRBV2
CASSEMASGRGETQYF
TGTGCCAGCAGTGAGATGGCTAGCGGGAGAGGAGAGACCCAGTACTTC
>TRBD2|NA|TRBJ2-5|TRBV24-1
CATSDLSSGEETQYF
TGTGCCACCAGTGATTTGTCTAGCGGTGAAGAGACCCAGTACTTC
>NA|NA|TRBJ2-5|TRBV9
CASSVLSSQETQYF
TGTGCCAGCAGCGTACTGAGTAGCCAAGAGACCCAGTACTTC
>NA|NA|TRBJ1-5|TRBV27
CASSPNRGQPQHF
TGTGCCAGCAGTCCAAACCGCGGTCAGCCCCAGCATTTT
>NA|NA|TRBJ1-1|TRBV5-1
CASSLDRGRTEAFF
TGCGCCAGCAGCTTGGATCGGGGGAGGACTGAAGCTTTCTTT
>NA|NA|TRBJ2-7|TRBV25-1
CASSGDILYEQYF
TGTGCCAGCAGTGGGGACATCCTCTACGAGCAGTACTTC
>NA|NA|TRBJ2-4|TRBV9
CASSVERGGENIQYF
TGTGCCAGCAGCGTAGAGAGGGGCGGGGAAAACATTCAGTACTTC
>NA|NA|TRBJ1-2|TRBV7-2
CASSFNSNYGYTF
TGTGCCAGCAGCTTCAACAGTAACTATGGCTACACCTTC
>TRBD1|NA|TRBJ2-1|TRBV28
CASSSTGTGVNEQFF
TGTGCCAGCAGTTCGACCGGGACAGGGGTGAATGAGCAGTTCTTC
>TRBD1|NA|TRBJ1-4|TRBV5-6
CASTSGTGGSNEKLFF
TGTGCCAGCACCTCCGGGACAGGGGGAAGTAATGAAAAACTGTTTTTT
>NA|once|TRBJ1-5|TRBV9
CASSLRDNQPQHF
TGTGCCAGCAGCCTACGAGATAATCAGCCCCAGCATTTT
>TRBD1|NA|TRBJ2-3|TRBV24-1
CATSDFLTGPSTDTQYF
TGTGCCACCAGTGATTTCTTGACAGGGCCTAGCACAGATACGCAGTATTTT
>TRBD1|NA|TRBJ1-2|TRBV6-5
CASSQDRGIIYGYTF
TGTGCCAGCAGCCAGGACAGGGGGATAATCTATGGCTACACCTTC
>TRBD1|NA|TRBJ1-2|TRBV28
CASSQPRTGGDYGYTF
TGTGCCAGCAGCCAACCCCGGACAGGGGGCGACTATGGCTACACCTTC
>TRBD1|NA|TRBJ2-3|TRBV6-2/TRBV6-3
CASSYPGTGAYTQYF
TGTGCCAGCAGTTACCCCGGGACAGGGGCCTATACGCAGTATTTT
>NA|few|TRBJ2-5|TRBV24-1
CATSDQGPETQYF
TGTGCCACCAGTGATCAGGGCCCAGAGACCCAGTACTTC
>TRBD2|once|TRBJ2-1|TRBV9
CASSRTSGSYAYNEQFF
TGTGCCAGCAGCCGAACTAGCGGGAGTTACGCCTACAATGAGCAGTTCTTC
>NA|once|TRBJ1-1|TRBV12-5
CASGLELTGAFF
TGTGCTAGTGGTTTGGAGTTAACGGGAGCTTTCTTT
>TRBD2|NA|TRBJ2-5|TRBV5-4
CASSLEGFPGGGAPETQYF
TGTGCCAGCAGCTTAGAAGGATTCCCCGGCGGGGGGGCCCCAGAGACCCAGTACTTC
>TRBD1|NA|TRBJ1-1|TRBV23-1
CASSQSIYGTGYHKHEAFF
TGCGCCAGCAGTCAATCAATTTACGGGACAGGGTATCATAAACACGAAGCTTTCTTT
>NA|NA|TRBJ1-1|TRBV4-1
CASSQKRELRAFF
TGCGCCAGCAGCCAGAAAAGGGAGTTGCGGGCTTTCTTT
>TRBD2|NA|TRBJ2-7|TRBV7-8
CASSLPSGYEQYF
TGTGCCAGCAGCTTACCTAGCGGCTACGAGCAGTACTTC
>TRBD2|NA|TRBJ2-4|TRBV3-1/TRBV3-2
CASTLGSGVAKNIQYF
TGTGCCAGCACCCTCGGGAGCGGGGTAGCCAAAAACATTCAGTACTTC
>TRBD1|NA|TRBJ1-5|TRBV19
CASSILRQGNQPQHF
TGTGCCAGTAGTATCCTTCGACAGGGTAATCAGCCCCAGCATTTT
>NA|NA|TRBJ2-1|TRBV12-3/TRBV12-4
CAIASAPYNEQFF
TGTGCCATAGCTAGCGCACCCTACAATGAGCAGTTCTTC
>NA|NA|TRBJ2-2|TRBV9
CASSPPGYTGELFF
TGTGCCAGCAGCCCACCGGGGTACACCGGGGAGCTGTTTTTT
>NA|NA|TRBJ1-6|TRBV20-1
CSASTGYNSPLHF
TGCAGTGCTAGTACAGGGTATAATTCACCCCTCCACTTT
>TRBD1|few|TRBJ1-1|TRBV9
CASSVDWTGVFNTEAFF
TGTGCCAGCAGCGTAGACTGGACAGGGGTTTTCAACACTGAAGCTTTCTTT
>NA|NA|TRBJ1-1|TRBV11-3
CASSPRNTEAFF
TGTGCCAGCAGCCCTCGGAACACTGAAGCTTTCTTT
>NA|NA|TRBJ2-7|TRBV5-1
CASSFQATEQYF
TGCGCCAGCAGCTTTCAGGCCACCGAGCAGTACTTC
>TRBD1|NA|TRBJ1-2|TRBV7-8
CASSALGRGRYDYGYTF
TGTGCCAGCAGCGCCCTCGGGAGGGGGCGTTATGACTATGGCTACACCTTC
>NA|NA|TRBJ2-4|TRBV7-2
CASRGAIAKNIQYF
TGTGCCAGCAGGGGCGCTATAGCCAAAAACATTCAGTACTTC
>TRBD1|NA|TRBJ1-6|TRBV18
CASSPPGTANNSPLHF
TGTGCCAGCTCACCCCCTGGGACAGCAAATAATTCACCCCTCCACTTT
>TRBD1|once|TRBJ1-1|TRBV6-5
CASRNRGHTNTEAFF
TGTGCCAGCAGGAACAGGGGGCATACGAACACTGAAGCTTTCTTT
>NA|NA|TRBJ2-2|TRBV27
CASSFRGTGELFF
TGTGCCAGCAGTTTCAGGGGAACCGGGGAGCTGTTTTTT
>NA|NA|TRBJ2-6|TRBV5-1
CASSLDRLDSGANVLTF
TGCGCCAGCAGCTTAGACCGACTAGACTCTGGGGCCAACGTCCTGACTTTC
>TRBD2|NA|TRBJ2-7|TRBV4-2
CASSPLALATYEQYF
TGTGCCAGCAGCCCGCTCGCACTAGCGACCTACGAGCAGTACTTC
>TRBD2|NA|TRBJ2-1|TRBV5-1
CASSPSGRAGNEQFF
TGCGCCAGCAGCCCGAGCGGGAGGGCTGGCAATGAGCAGTTCTTC
>NA|NA|TRBJ2-5|TRBV27
CASSFGPQETQYF
TGTGCCAGCAGTTTTGGGCCCCAAGAGACCCAGTACTTC
>TRBD1|NA|TRBJ2-7|TRBV23-1
CASSQAGQDYEQYF
TGCGCCAGCAGTCAGGCCGGACAGGACTACGAGCAGTACTTC
>NA|NA|TRBJ1-1|TRBV6-4
CASSPEAGATEAFF
TGTGCCAGCAGTCCTGAGGCAGGGGCAACTGAAGCTTTCTTT
>NA|NA|TRBJ2-5|TRBV7-9
CASSLRQGGTEETQYF
TGTGCCAGCAGCTTGCGCCAGGGGGGCACCGAAGAGACCCAGTACTTC
>NA|NA|TRBJ2-1|TRBV5-1
CASSLGGTGIYNEQFF
TGCGCCAGCAGCTTGGGAGGGACTGGAATCTACAATGAGCAGTTCTTC
>TRBD2|NA|TRBJ2-3|TRBV27
CASRISGGTEYF
TGTGCCAGCAGGATTAGCGGGGGCACCGAGTATTTT
>NA|NA|TRBJ1-5|TRBV7-2
CASSLGQPSQPQHF
TGTGCCAGCAGCCTTGGACAGCCCAGTCAGCCCCAGCATTTT
>TRBD1|NA|TRBJ1-2|TRBV28
CASILTLGTGTGYTF
TGTGCCAGCATCTTAACCCTCGGGACAGGGACTGGCTACACCTTC
>TRBD2|NA|TRBJ2-1|TRBV10-1
CASSESAGGYNEQFF
TGCGCCAGCAGTGAGTCGGCGGGAGGGTACAATGAGCAGTTCTTC
>TRBD1|NA|TRBJ1-3|TRBV5-6
CASSFTGGTIGNTIYF
TGTGCCAGCAGCTTTACAGGGGGCACTATCGGAAACACCATATATTTT
>NA|few|TRBJ1-2|TRBV27
CASSILPQGGYGYTF
TGTGCCAGCAGTATACTACCTCAAGGAGGCTATGGCTACACCTTC
>NA|NA|TRBJ2-3|TRBV5-1
CASGPAAVSTDTQYF
TGCGCCAGCGGCCCGGCAGCGGTTAGCACAGATACGCAGTATTTT
>TRBD1|NA|TRBJ1-5|TRBV19
CASMLRDRGNQPQHF
TGTGCCAGTATGCTCCGGGACAGGGGCAATCAGCCCCAGCATTTT